This record looks at one T cell receptor (beta chain) sequence and its context. Its antigen is unidentified. TCRdb used MiXCR to reprocess the reads, holding one entry per CDR3 protein. The top ten hold around 4% of the sample, which has fewer than 350,000 distinct CDR3 sequences, over 7.5% seen once. V was shortened by 3 bases and J by 0 bases, with 8 bases between the two germline ends. Germline V gene data show CDR1 as LGHNA and CDR2 as YSLEER. This CDR3 spans 15 amino acids. The sample comes from a study of T cell repertoires in cytomegalovirus infection. Study-wide results and limits: Totalled public TCR beta family frequency picked out people who carried CMV plus the relevant HLA.

Sequences were obtained from PBMCs. The receptor was derived from a human donor in good health (CMV status not recorded). Some clones in this sample may be carry-over from other donors' samples. The chain combines TRBV4-3 with TRBJ1-4; D not certain. For the CDR3, the DNA is TGCGCCAGCAGCCAGCGACATGCAACTAATGAAAAACTGTTTTTT. Amino acids: CASSQRHATNEKLFF.